The rows below give T cell receptor beta chains drawn from one sample of a study of T-cell reconstitution after alpha-beta-depleted transplantation in children. TCRdb analysed the PCR reads with MiXCR anew, one entry per CDR3 protein. This sample has a few hundred thousand distinct CDR3 sequences, with roughly 9% found just once. The source material was PBMCs from the stem cell graft donor, sampled from the stem cell graft. The receptors originated from a human donor who donated a stem cell graft to a child with acute lymphoblastic leukemia. CDR3s include the opening cysteine and the closing phenylalanine or tryptophan. D genes are given only for firm matches. A clone size is listed for some rows: how often the clone was seen (once, few, many), or a class if it is expanded.

few | TRBJ1-5 | - | TRBV4-1 | CASSQGDYQPQHF | TGCGCCAGCAGCCAAGGGGACTATCAGCCCCAGCATTTT
few | TRBJ2-1 | TRBD1 | TRBV18 | CASSPTGTGLGEQFF | TGTGCCAGCTCCCCGACCGGGACAGGGTTAGGGGAGCAGTTCTTC
few | TRBJ1-6 | - | TRBV15 | CATSRGPRGEDSPLHF | TGTGCCACCAGCAGAGGTCCGAGAGGGGAGGATTCACCCCTCCACTTT
few | TRBJ1-2 | - | TRBV4-3 | CASSQVRNSDYGYTF | TGCGCCAGCAGCCAAGTTCGCAATTCAGACTATGGCTACACCTTC
- | TRBJ1-3 | - | TRBV6-1 | CASSPRDSGNTIYF | TGTGCCAGCAGCCCCCGGGACTCTGGAAACACCATATATTTT
many | TRBJ2-5 | - | TRBV6-2/TRBV6-3 | CASSFGLRETQYF | TGTGCCAGCAGTTTTGGCCTTAGGGAGACCCAGTACTTC
few | TRBJ1-6 | TRBD1 | TRBV5-1 | CASSGGQGSSSPLHF | TGCGCCAGCAGCGGGGGACAGGGATCGTCTTCACCCCTCCACTTT
many | TRBJ1-1 | - | TRBV5-1 | CASSQSGQMNTEAFF | TGCGCCAGCAGTCAGAGTGGACAGATGAACACTGAAGCTTTCTTT
- | TRBJ2-3 | - | TRBV5-1 | CASSLLGITDTQYF | TGCGCCAGCAGCTTGCTCGGGATAACAGATACGCAGTATTTT
- | TRBJ2-3 | - | TRBV7-9 | CASSTMASTDTQYF | TGTGCCAGCAGCACAATGGCTAGCACAGATACGCAGTATTTT
- | TRBJ1-4 | TRBD1 | TRBV5-1 | CASSPGQGEYEKLFF | TGCGCCAGCAGCCCCGGACAGGGGGAGTATGAAAAACTGTTTTTT
- | TRBJ2-5 | TRBD1 | TRBV7-9 | CASSLGQIQETQYF | TGTGCCAGCAGCTTGGGACAGATCCAAGAGACCCAGTACTTC
many | TRBJ2-6 | - | TRBV27 | CATLSGANVLTF | TGTGCCACCCTTTCTGGGGCCAACGTCCTGACTTTC
many | TRBJ1-5 | - | TRBV5-1 | CASSLGGGEVAQHF | TGCGCCAGCAGCTTGGGGGGAGGAGAAGTGGCCCAGCATTTT
- | TRBJ1-1 | TRBD1 | TRBV11-2 | CASSFMEGDSEAFF | TGTGCCAGCAGTTTTATGGAAGGGGACAGTGAAGCTTTCTTT
few | TRBJ2-7 | TRBD2 | TRBV12-3/TRBV12-4 | CASSSHLAGEPYEQYF | TGTGCCAGCAGTTCCCACCTAGCGGGGGAGCCTTACGAGCAGTACTTC
few | TRBJ1-1 | - | TRBV29-1 | CSVGPGSQGTEAFF | TGCAGCGTTGGACCCGGGAGTCAGGGGACTGAAGCTTTCTTT
many | TRBJ2-5 | - | TRBV27 | CASSLSNPETQYF | TGTGCCAGCAGTTTATCGAATCCGGAGACCCAGTACTTC
- | TRBJ1-1 | - | TRBV18 | CASSPPPGNTEAFF | TGTGCCAGCTCACCTCCCCCTGGGAACACTGAAGCTTTCTTT
few | TRBJ1-6 | - | TRBV6-1 | CASRMDQEGPSPLHF | TGTGCCAGCAGGATGGACCAAGAAGGGCCTTCACCCCTCCACTTT
many | TRBJ2-7 | TRBD2 | TRBV20-1 | CSAQLASGKYEQYF | TGCAGTGCTCAACTCGCTAGCGGGAAATACGAGCAGTACTTC
few | TRBJ1-1 | - | TRBV5-1 | CASSPLGRALGGNTEAFF | TGCGCCAGCAGCCCGCTGGGGAGGGCCCTCGGAGGGAACACTGAAGCTTTCTTT
- | TRBJ1-1 | TRBD1 | TRBV6-5 | CASSYSGQGMAEAFF | TGTGCCAGCAGTTACTCGGGACAGGGTATGGCTGAAGCTTTCTTT
- | TRBJ2-5 | - | TRBV7-8 | CASSQRTFQETQYF | TGTGCCAGCAGCCAAAGGACATTTCAAGAGACCCAGTACTTC
few | TRBJ1-1 | - | TRBV12-3/TRBV12-4 | CASSLSRVWRTEAFF | TGTGCCAGCAGTTTAAGCCGGGTTTGGAGGACTGAAGCTTTCTTT
few | TRBJ2-5 | TRBD2 | TRBV4-2 | CASSQELSGGARETQYF | TGTGCCAGCAGCCAAGAACTTAGCGGGGGGGCCCGGGAGACCCAGTACTTC
many | TRBJ2-1 | TRBD1 | TRBV3-1 | CASSQDLGQGNEQFF | TGTGCCAGCAGCCAAGATCTGGGACAGGGCAATGAGCAGTTCTTC
many | TRBJ1-5 | - | TRBV29-1 | CSVRPGGQPQHF | TGCAGCGTCCGACCGGGGGGTCAGCCCCAGCATTTT
many | TRBJ2-1 | TRBD1 | TRBV4-1 | CASSSDRGLDEQFF | TGCGCCAGCAGTTCCGACAGGGGCTTGGATGAGCAGTTCTTC
- | TRBJ2-7 | - | TRBV4-3 | CASSTTTDSYEQYF | TGCGCCAGCAGCACAACGACAGACTCCTACGAGCAGTACTTC
- | TRBJ2-1 | - | TRBV20-1 | CSVPHLPNEQFF | TGCAGTGTTCCACACCTTCCCAATGAGCAGTTCTTC
- | TRBJ1-6 | - | TRBV6-1 | CASSPEASPLHF | TGTGCCAGCAGTCCGGAGGCTTCACCCCTCCACTTT
many | TRBJ1-1 | TRBD1 | TRBV3-1 | CASSPKTGPVTEAFF | TGTGCCAGCAGCCCGAAGACAGGGCCTGTCACTGAAGCTTTCTTT
- | TRBJ1-5 | TRBD1 | TRBV4-2 | CASSQIGQGSQPQHF | TGTGCCAGCAGCCAAATAGGACAGGGTAGCCAGCCCCAGCATTTT
- | TRBJ2-5 | TRBD2 | TRBV7-9 | CASSSGTSGWVQYF | TGTGCCAGCAGCTCGGGGACTAGCGGGTGGGTCCAGTACTTC
few | TRBJ2-1 | TRBD1 | TRBV18 | CASSLPDRDNEQFF | TGTGCCAGCTCACTACCGGACAGGGACAATGAGCAGTTCTTC
many | TRBJ1-4 | - | TRBV20-1 | CSARSATNEKLFF | TGCAGTGCTAGATCGGCTACTAATGAAAAACTGTTTTTT
many | TRBJ2-3 | TRBD2 | TRBV12-3/TRBV12-4 | CASSLGTSREATDTQYF | TGTGCCAGCAGCCTGGGGACGTCGCGGGAGGCCACAGATACGCAGTATTTT
few | TRBJ1-5 | - | TRBV29-1 | CSVGMGAAQPQHF | TGCAGCGTTGGAATGGGGGCTGCCCAGCCCCAGCATTTT
- | TRBJ2-7 | - | TRBV20-1 | CSASPGDSYEQYF | TGCAGTGCTAGCCCGGGGGACTCCTACGAGCAGTACTTC
- | TRBJ2-7 | - | TRBV11-2 | CASSLRIGDLARYEQYF | TGTGCCAGCAGCTTAAGGATAGGGGATTTGGCTCGCTACGAGCAGTACTTC
many | TRBJ1-2 | TRBD1 | TRBV27 | CASREDRGQGANYGYTF | TGTGCCAGCAGAGAGGACAGGGGACAGGGAGCTAACTATGGCTACACCTTC
- | TRBJ2-5 | - | TRBV29-1 | CSVDFAGDQETQYF | TGCAGCGTTGACTTCGCAGGGGATCAAGAGACCCAGTACTTC
many | TRBJ2-7 | TRBD1 | TRBV6-5 | CASRQSGTGLPYEQYF | TGTGCCAGCAGACAATCCGGGACAGGCCTTCCCTACGAGCAGTACTTC
many | TRBJ2-2 | - | TRBV19 | CASSIPNTGELFF | TGTGCCAGTAGTATTCCGAACACCGGGGAGCTGTTTTTT
- | TRBJ2-3 | - | TRBV20-1 | CSARPTGDTQYF | TGCAGTGCTAGGCCCACTGGGGATACGCAGTATTTT
many | TRBJ2-1 | - | TRBV6-5 | CASRTSNEQFF | TGTGCCAGCAGGACGTCCAATGAGCAGTTCTTC